Reported below is one TCR beta chain. These data belong to a study of blood T cell repertoires in COVID-19. This CDR3 has 14 residues. Trimming removed 6 bases from V and 0 bases from J, with 9 bases in between. Germline CDR1 LNHDA, CDR2 SQIVND (reference sequence). In the authors' workflow: Amplification of reference gene primers provided the estimated nucleated cell counts. Profiled with immunoSEQ multiplex PCR; TCRdb holds only in-frame clones, not every one. V and J calls and clone size come straight from that table; D and trimming were deduced from the DNA. The data show hundreds of thousands of clones, 70% to 90% seen once.

This receptor was taken from a man aged 25 to 45 who had recovered from COVID-19. The sequenced sample was PBMCs or T cells enriched from blood (not recorded which). The gene calls are TRBV19 and TRBJ2-1, with D tentatively TRBD2 (6 bases). In DNA form, the CDR3 reads TGTGCCAGTAGGCGGGGTCACTCCTACAATGAGCAGTTCTTC. Its translation is CASRRGHSYNEQFF.